Given below is one TCR beta chain in context. This CDR3 spans 15 amino acids. The V and J ends lost 4 bases and 2 bases, in that order; junction bases with no gene match: 3. Germline loops: CDR1 SGHNT, CDR2 YYREEE (reference sequence). Here immunoSEQ multiplex PCR was the method, and the copy in TCRdb shows in-frame clones only, minus some. This table holds roughly 53,000 clones, 75% to 80% found once. The entry originates in a study of blood T cell repertoires in COVID-19. The TCR was taken from a man aged 50 to 60 with active or convalescent COVID-19. V and J are TRBV5-4 and TRBJ1-3, with 10 bases that match TRBD1. The sequenced material came from peripheral blood. The CDR3: CASSTGTGAGNTIYF. The CDR3 coding sequence is TGTGCCAGCAGCACCGGGACAGGGGCTGGAAACACCATATATTTT.